This T cell receptor beta chain was captured in a study of cytomegalovirus exposure and HLA in healthy donors. Study-wide results and limits: Indistinguishability led to the exclusion of some V segments, TRBV6-2 and TRBV6-3 included. A further, later analysis showed that HLA-associated TCR beta chains (compared with equally common others) were more clonally expanded.

V lost 6 bases and J lost 3; bases outside the gene matches: 3. Germline V gives CDR1 MNHEY, CDR2 SVGAGI. The length of the CDR3 is 14 residues. The PCR employed 60 Vbeta primers together with 13 Jbeta primers. Sequenced by immunoSEQ multiplex PCR; TCRdb stores in-frame clones only, minus some. This table has under 150,000 clones, approximately 80% appearing once. A note on this clone: Its antigen is not identified.

The sequenced sample was PBMCs. The chain has TRBV6-5 and TRBJ2-3; 10 bases match TRBD2. This clonotype was obtained from a man aged 50 or older in good health and CMV-seronegative. CDR3 coding DNA: TGTGCCAGCAGACTTAGCGGGGGGACAGATACGCAGTATTTT. This gives the protein CASRLSGGTDTQYF.